Shown below are 28 T cell receptor beta chains from a single sample sequenced in a study of cytomegalovirus exposure and HLA in healthy donors. 13 Jbeta primers and 60 Vbeta primers were used for the PCR. Here immunoSEQ multiplex PCR was the method, and the copy in TCRdb shows in-frame clones only, minus some. The sample includes about 120,000 clones, 70% to 80% of them seen just once. The sample comprised PBMCs. These receptors were collected from a man in his forties in good health and CMV-seropositive.

The genes are TRBV6-1 and TRBJ2-7; D may be TRBD1 (6 bases). The CDR3 runs 14 residues. The V gene's germline CDR1 is MNHNS and CDR2 SASEGT. V lost 3 bases and J 5 bases, leaving 14 bases between the germline ends. The chain's CDR3 is CASSEWQGSNEQYF. The DNA for the CDR3 is TGTGCCAGCAGTGAGTGGCAGGGGAGCAACGAGCAGTACTTC.

Here the CDR3 DNA reads TGTGCCAGCAGTTTATACCAGAACTATGGCTACACCTTC. Amino acid sequence: CASSLYQNYGYTF. The chain carries TRBV27 and TRBJ1-2; D gene ambiguous. Germline-derived CDR1 and CDR2 are MNHEY and SMNVEV (reference sequence). This CDR3 contains 13 residues. The V end was cut by 1 base, the J end by 2 bases, with 5 bases between.

This clone was picked up a small number of times. The rearrangement joins TRBV9 to TRBJ2-7; 7 positions agree with TRBD2. The germline V gene has CDR1 SGDLS and CDR2 YYNGEE. V lost 0 bases to trimming and J lost 3 bases; unmatched junction nucleotides: 6. The CDR3 has 15 amino acids. The CDR3: CASSVASGTFYEQYF. CDR3 DNA: TGTGCCAGCAGCGTAGCCAGCGGGACCTTCTACGAGCAGTACTTC.

This clone was counted a single time. The V gene is TRBV25-1, the J gene TRBJ1-2; no firm D call. This CDR3 region has 15 residues. Per the germline V gene, CDR1 is MGHDK and CDR2 is SYGVNS. V was cut by 1 base and J by 0 bases, with 9 bases left in between. The CDR3 is CASSELGGANYGYTF. CDR3 DNA: TGTGCCAGCAGTGAATTAGGAGGCGCTAACTATGGCTACACCTTC.

The V and J genes are TRBV5-1 and TRBJ2-1; 7 bases match TRBD1. Trimming removed 0 bases from V and 8 bases from J; junction bases left unmatched: 8. The CDR3 is 15 amino acids. CDR1 and CDR2 (germline): SGHRS, YFSETQ. The chain's CDR3 is CASSLARQGVDEQFF. The CDR3 nucleotides are TGCGCCAGCAGCTTGGCCCGCCAGGGGGTCGATGAGCAGTTCTTC.

The chain carries TRBV2 and TRBJ2-1; no clear D. The CDR3 runs to 15 residues. V dropped 8 bases and J dropped 3 bases, with 17 bases sitting between them. Per the germline V gene, CDR1 is SNHLY and CDR2 is FYNNEI. The CDR3 here is CASPRGAANYNEQFF. The CDR3 DNA is TGTGCCAGCCCCCGCGGTGCAGCGAACTACAATGAGCAGTTCTTC.

V usage is TRBV5-1 and J usage is TRBJ2-7, with TRBD2 matching 7 bases. CDR1 and CDR2 from the germline V gene are SGHRS and YFSETQ. V was pared by 3 bases and J by 2 bases, with 17 bases of the junction left unmatched. The CDR3 length is 18 residues. The CDR3, as DNA: TGCGCCAGCAGCTCCAATGGAGCACAGCGGGACTCAACCTACGAGCAGTACTTC. Translation: CASSSNGAQRDSTYEQYF. Full variable domain (missing parts from reference TRBV5-1 and TRBJ2-7): KAGVTQTPRYLIKTRGQQVTLSCSPISGHRSVSWYQQTPGQGLQFLFEYFSETQRNKGNFPGRFSGRQFSNSRSEMNVSTLELGDSALYLCASSSNGAQRDSTYEQYFGPGTRLTVT.

CDR3: CARRRDRGIDYEQYF. In DNA form, the CDR3 reads TGTGCCAGAAGGCGAGACAGGGGGATTGACTACGAGCAGTACTTC. This chain connects TRBV5-3 to TRBJ2-7; 9 nucleotides line up with TRBD1. TRBV5-3 is flagged as an ORF with uncertain function. J lost 3 bases, V lost 5 bases, and 9 bases had no gene match. This CDR3 is built from 15 residues.

The V and J genes are TRBV9 and TRBJ2-3; the match to TRBD2 covers 7 bases. Germline trimming cut 1 base from V and 5 bases from J; bases unmatched to any gene: 1. Per the germline V gene, CDR1 is SGDLS and CDR2 is YYNGEE. This CDR3 region has 13 residues. The CDR3: CASSVPGGDTQYF. As DNA, the CDR3 is TGTGCCAGCAGCGTACCGGGGGGAGATACGCAGTATTTT. The whole variable domain, filled in from reference TRBV9 and TRBJ2-3, reads DSGVTQTPKHLITATGQRVTLRCSPRSGDLSVYWYQQSLDQGLQFLIQYYNGEERAKGNILERFSAQQFPDLHSELNLSSLELGDSALYFCASSVPGGDTQYFGPGTRLTVL.

CDR3 bases: TGTGCCAGCTCCCCTCGACAGGGGTTAAATCAGCCCCAGCATTTT. Its protein product is CASSPRQGLNQPQHF. The chain uses TRBV18 and TRBJ1-5; 8 positions match TRBD1. The J segment lost 4 bases and the V segment lost 6 bases, leaving 8 bases of the junction unmatched. CDR3 length: 15 residues. The V gene's germline CDR1 is KGHSH and CDR2 LQKENI.

This clone was recorded a few times. This chain joins TRBV25-1 and TRBJ2-5; 8 bases match TRBD2. J lost 5 bases, V lost 11 bases, and 10 bases had no gene match. The CDR3 length is 13 residues. Looked up from germline, CDR1 is MGHDK and CDR2 is SYGVNS. Written as DNA, the CDR3 is TGTGCCCGCCGGACGGGAGGGGGGGAGACCCAGTACTTC. Protein sequence: CARRTGGGETQYF.

In its sample, this clone was seen a few times. V and J are TRBV5-1 and TRBJ1-1, with D perhaps TRBD1 (6 bases). Per germline, CDR1 SGHRS and CDR2 YFSETQ. Trimming cost V 5 bases and J 2 bases, with 16 bases left between them. The CDR3 length is 15 residues. The CDR3 sequence is CASRLGQTLNTEAFF. CDR3 DNA sequence: TGCGCCAGCAGGCTAGGACAGACCTTAAACACTGAAGCTTTCTTT.

The CDR3 reads CASSQVGGLIKNIQYF. The DNA of the CDR3 is TGTGCCAGCAGCCAAGTCGGGGGGCTGATCAAAAACATTCAGTACTTC. The chain has TRBV4-2 and TRBJ2-4, with a weak D call TRBD2 (7 bases). The CDR3 runs to 16 residues. V shed 1 base and J shed 3 bases, with 13 bases lying between them. The germline gives CDR1 LGHNA, CDR2 YNFKEQ.

V gene TRBV6-1 combines with J gene TRBJ1-2; D is unclear. The germline CDR1 and CDR2 sequences are MNHNS and SASEGT. This CDR3 spans 16 amino acids. Trimming took off 2 bases at V and 4 bases at J, with 17 bases between the two ends. CDR3 loop: CASSENVRRWIYGYTF. The CDR3, as DNA: TGTGCCAGCAGTGAAAATGTCCGGCGGTGGATCTATGGCTACACCTTC.

This sequence joins TRBV5-8 and TRBJ2-5; TRBD2 is a possible D gene (6 bases). There are 13 residues in the CDR3. The V gene lost 2 bases and the J gene lost 5 bases, with 10 bases spanning the gap. The germline V gene encodes CDR1 SGHTS and CDR2 YDEGEE. CDR3 DNA sequence: TGTGCCAGCAGCTTAAAAGGGAGGGAGACCCAGTACTTC. This gives the protein CASSLKGRETQYF.

The CDR3, as DNA: TGTGCCAGCAGCTTAGCGCAGTTGAATGAAAAACTGTTTTTT. Amino acids: CASSLAQLNEKLFF. J is TRBJ1-4 and V is TRBV7-9, with D uncertain. V lost 0 bases and J lost 5, with 7 bases in between. From germline, CDR1 is SEHNR and CDR2 FQNEAQ (reference sequence). The CDR3 loop spans 14 amino acids.

J is TRBJ2-2 and V is TRBV27; D gene ambiguous. The ends were cut back, 6 bases at V and 7 bases at J, with 12 bases in the middle. The CDR3 totals 13 residues. Germline CDR1 MNHEY, CDR2 SMNVEV (reference sequence). CDR3 nucleotides: TGTGCCAGCAGAACCGGTTTTTTCGGGGAGCTGTTTTTT. It translates to CASRTGFFGELFF.

The chain carries TRBV28 and TRBJ1-4; 10 nucleotides agree with TRBD1. V shed 10 bases and J 5 bases; nucleotides not matched to a gene: 7. Looked up from germline, CDR1 is MDHEN and CDR2 is SYDVKM. This CDR3 has 14 residues. Written as DNA, the CDR3 is TGTGCCACCCTACTGGGACAGGGGAATGAAAAACTGTTTTTT. Amino acids: CATLLGQGNEKLFF.

The rearrangement links TRBV30 to TRBJ2-2; 8 nucleotides agree with TRBD1. The CDR3 length is 15 residues. J gave up 4 bases and V 0 bases, and 4 bases lay outside the gene matches. CDR1 GTSNPN and CDR2 SVGIG come from the germline V gene (reference sequence). In DNA, the CDR3 is TGTGCCTGGAGTGTACTGGACAGGGCCACCGGGGAGCTGTTTTTT. This encodes CAWSVLDRATGELFF. Based on the CDR3 plus reference TRBV30 and TRBJ2-2, the full variable domain is SQTIHQWPATLVQPVGSPLSLECTVEGTSNPNLYWYRQAAGRGLQLLFYSVGIGQISSEVPQNLSASRPQDRQFILSSKKLLLSDSGFYLCAWSVLDRATGELFFGEGSRLTVL.

The V and J genes are TRBV6-5 and TRBJ2-2; the D is unclear. V was shortened by 8 bases and J by 0 bases, with 13 bases between the two germline ends. CDR3 length: 15 amino acids. Per germline, CDR1 MNHEY and CDR2 SVGAGI. The CDR3 DNA reads as TGTGCCAGCGCCCCCCGGCTAGCGAACACCGGGGAGCTGTTTTTT. This sequence encodes CASAPRLANTGELFF.

This clone was detected only once. This chain uses TRBV7-2 with TRBJ2-1, with 8 bases aligning to TRBD2. J lost 2 bases, V lost 5 bases, and 8 bases had no gene match. The CDR3 is 16 residues long. CDR1 is SGHTA, CDR2 FQGNSA, per germline. CDR3 region: CASSPRTSPTYNEQFF. DNA of the CDR3: TGTGCCAGCAGCCCCCGGACTAGCCCAACCTACAATGAGCAGTTCTTC.

The CDR3 region is CATSQGLNQPQHF. The CDR3 region has the DNA TGTGCCACCAGCCAGGGGCTCAATCAGCCCCAGCATTTT. The chain employs TRBV15 and TRBJ1-5, with D possibly TRBD1 on 6 matching bases. Germline V gene data show CDR1 as LNHNV and CDR2 as YYDKDF (reference sequence). The CDR3 length is 13 residues. Trimming cost V 5 bases and J 3 bases, with 8 bases left between them.

The V call is TRBV11-2, the J call TRBJ2-7; 7 bases align to TRBD2. The CDR3 length is 16 residues. Germline V gene data show CDR1 as SGHAT and CDR2 as FQNNGV. J was trimmed by 3 bases and V by 3 bases; bases with no gene match: 11. CDR3 nucleotide sequence: TGTGCCAGCAGCTTCAGGCGCGGGAGCCGCCTCTACGAGCAGTACTTC. This translates into CASSFRRGSRLYEQYF.

The chain employs TRBV18 and TRBJ1-1; 8 bases match TRBD1. This CDR3 is 15 amino acids long. Trimming cost V 1 base and J 4 bases; bases outside gene matches: 5. CDR1 is KGHSH and CDR2 is LQKENI in the germline V gene. The CDR3 loop reads CASSPRTGSSTEAFF. For the CDR3, the DNA is TGTGCCAGCTCACCACGGACAGGGTCCAGCACTGAAGCTTTCTTT.

The chain combines TRBV5-1 with TRBJ2-3; 7 nucleotides agree with TRBD1. The germline CDR1 and CDR2 sequences are SGHRS and YFSETQ. J lost 1 base, V lost 0 bases, and 5 bases had no gene match. The CDR3 is 16 amino acids. The CDR3 reads CASSLAGQGGTDTQYF. As DNA, the CDR3 is TGCGCCAGCAGCTTGGCCGGGCAGGGGGGCACAGATACGCAGTATTTT.

The rearrangement uses TRBV19 and TRBJ2-3; TRBD1 aligns across 8 bases. The V gene's germline CDR1 is LNHDA and CDR2 SQIVND (reference sequence). V shed 2 bases and J 4 bases; nucleotides not matched to a gene: 5. The CDR3 has 15 residues. In DNA form, the CDR3 reads TGTGCCAGTAGTATACCAGGGGGCTTTCCAGATACGCAGTATTTT. It specifies CASSIPGGFPDTQYF.

The rearrangement links TRBV30 to TRBJ1-6, with TRBD1 as a possible D gene (5 bases). Per the germline V gene, CDR1 is GTSNPN and CDR2 is SVGIG (reference sequence). The ends were cut back, 3 bases at V and 9 bases at J, with 21 bases in the middle. The CDR3 length is 16 residues. The CDR3 reads CAWRDLGGPGSSPLHF. CDR3 nucleotide sequence: TGTGCCTGGAGAGACTTGGGGGGACCTGGGAGTTCACCCCTCCACTTT.

This chain connects TRBV4-1 to TRBJ1-1; TRBD1 agrees at 9 bases. With 3 bases clipped from V and 10 bases from J, the junction kept 9 bases outside the gene matches. Germline V gives CDR1 MGHRA, CDR2 YSYEKL. The CDR3 covers 14 residues. The CDR3 here is CASSHPGQGVTAFF. CDR3 DNA sequence: TGCGCCAGCAGCCACCCGGGACAGGGCGTTACAGCTTTCTTT.